The rows below give T cell receptor beta chains drawn from one sample of a study of Ad26.COV2.S vaccination and SARS-CoV-2 variants. Using immunoSEQ multiplex PCR, the repertoire was profiled, and TCRdb retains in-frame clones only, with some absent. The sample holds about 410,000 clones, around nine tenths seen once. The specimen comprised peripheral blood, sampled in a trial of Ad26.COV2.S vaccine versus placebo. The receptors shown here come from a person between 18 and 65 years old who received the Ad26.COV2.S COVID-19 vaccine or a placebo. The CDR3 runs from the conserved cysteine through the conserved F or W. The order of the fields is clone size, V gene, D gene, J gene, CDR3 protein, CDR3 DNA. A D gene is named only where the DNA matches it firmly. A clone size is listed for some rows: how often the clone was seen (once, few, many), or a class if it is expanded.

abundance: .; v_gene: TRBV19; d_gene: .; j_gene: TRBJ1-6; CDR3aa: CASSIADGYNSPLHF; CDR3nt: TGTGCCAGTAGTATAGCGGACGGATATAATTCACCCCTCCACTTT
abundance: .; v_gene: TRBV19; d_gene: .; j_gene: TRBJ1-2; CDR3aa: CASSTLGGIMYGYTF; CDR3nt: TGTGCCAGTAGTACCCTTGGGGGAATCATGTATGGCTACACCTTC
abundance: .; v_gene: TRBV5-6; d_gene: .; j_gene: TRBJ2-4; CDR3aa: CASSWRWGIKNIQYF; CDR3nt: TGTGCCAGCAGCTGGCGATGGGGGATCAAAAACATTCAGTACTTC
abundance: .; v_gene: TRBV5-6; d_gene: .; j_gene: TRBJ1-2; CDR3aa: CASSPGRSYGYTF; CDR3nt: TGTGCCAGCAGCCCTGGACGGTCCTATGGCTACACCTTC
abundance: .; v_gene: TRBV11-2; d_gene: TRBD1; j_gene: TRBJ1-1; CDR3aa: CASSLRRTGLNTEAFF; CDR3nt: TGTGCCAGCAGCTTAAGAAGGACAGGGCTGAACACTGAAGCTTTCTTT
abundance: .; v_gene: TRBV7-8; d_gene: TRBD1; j_gene: TRBJ1-2; CDR3aa: CASSSGQGAGYGYTF; CDR3nt: TGTGCCAGCAGCTCCGGACAGGGGGCGGGCTATGGCTACACCTTC
abundance: .; v_gene: TRBV30; d_gene: TRBD1; j_gene: TRBJ1-2; CDR3aa: CAWSGQGLEDYGYTF; CDR3nt: TGTGCCTGGAGCGGACAGGGGCTTGAGGACTATGGCTACACCTTC
abundance: .; v_gene: TRBV28; d_gene: .; j_gene: TRBJ1-5; CDR3aa: CASSTQTSAGQPQHF; CDR3nt: TGTGCCAGCAGTACTCAAACTTCGGCGGGTCAGCCCCAGCATTTT
abundance: .; v_gene: TRBV28; d_gene: .; j_gene: TRBJ1-6; CDR3aa: CASSLAGDGHDGDSPLHF; CDR3nt: TGTGCCAGCAGTTTGGCAGGGGACGGACACGATGGGGATTCACCCCTCCACTTT
abundance: .; v_gene: TRBV28; d_gene: TRBD2; j_gene: TRBJ2-3; CDR3aa: CASSPRGGDTQYF; CDR3nt: TGTGCCAGCAGCCCCCGCGGGGGGGATACGCAGTATTTT
abundance: .; v_gene: TRBV7-6; d_gene: TRBD2; j_gene: TRBJ2-3; CDR3aa: CASSRRTSGITDTQYF; CDR3nt: TGTGCCAGCAGCCGGCGGACTAGCGGGATCACAGATACGCAGTATTTT
abundance: .; v_gene: TRBV5-4; d_gene: TRBD1; j_gene: TRBJ2-3; CDR3aa: CASSPRQGATDTQYF; CDR3nt: TGTGCCAGCAGCCCGAGACAGGGGGCAACAGATACGCAGTATTTT
abundance: .; v_gene: TRBV7-2; d_gene: TRBD2; j_gene: TRBJ2-1; CDR3aa: CASRGSAGAEGEQFF; CDR3nt: TGTGCCAGCAGGGGATCAGCGGGAGCTGAAGGTGAGCAGTTCTTC
abundance: .; v_gene: TRBV6-6; d_gene: TRBD1; j_gene: TRBJ1-1; CDR3aa: CASSGTAKGEAFF; CDR3nt: TGTGCCAGCAGTGGGACAGCTAAGGGTGAAGCTTTCTTT
abundance: .; v_gene: TRBV6-5; d_gene: .; j_gene: TRBJ2-5; CDR3aa: CASRRRPLIQETQYF; CDR3nt: TGTGCCAGCAGGAGGCGCCCCTTGATACAAGAGACCCAGTACTTC
abundance: .; v_gene: TRBV5-6; d_gene: TRBD2; j_gene: TRBJ2-7; CDR3aa: CASSLGLAGTYEQYF; CDR3nt: TGTGCCAGCAGCTTGGGACTAGCGGGAACCTACGAGCAGTACTTC
abundance: few; v_gene: TRBV24-1; d_gene: .; j_gene: TRBJ2-3; CDR3aa: CATSDSGRGTDTQYF; CDR3nt: TGTGCCACCAGTGATTCCGGGCGGGGCACAGATACGCAGTATTTT
abundance: .; v_gene: TRBV9; d_gene: .; j_gene: TRBJ1-2; CDR3aa: CASSPLGRSNYGYTF; CDR3nt: TGTGCCAGCAGCCCTCTTGGAAGATCTAACTATGGCTACACCTTC
abundance: .; v_gene: TRBV7-7; d_gene: .; j_gene: TRBJ2-5; CDR3aa: CASSLAPATKETQYF; CDR3nt: TGTGCCAGCAGCTTAGCCCCGGCTACCAAAGAGACCCAGTACTTC
abundance: .; v_gene: TRBV5-1; d_gene: .; j_gene: TRBJ2-5; CDR3aa: CASSLGLGAQETQYF; CDR3nt: TGCGCCAGCAGCTTGGGCCTCGGCGCACAAGAGACCCAGTACTTC
abundance: .; v_gene: TRBV7-9; d_gene: TRBD1; j_gene: TRBJ2-7; CDR3aa: CASSDRTGTLLRYEQYF; CDR3nt: TGTGCCAGCAGCGACCGGACAGGGACTTTATTACGCTACGAGCAGTACTTC
abundance: .; v_gene: TRBV11-3; d_gene: .; j_gene: TRBJ2-7; CDR3aa: CASSPGGGGSSYEQYF; CDR3nt: TGTGCCAGCAGCCCAGGAGGCGGCGGGTCCTCCTACGAGCAGTACTTC
abundance: once; v_gene: TRBV27; d_gene: .; j_gene: TRBJ2-4; CDR3aa: CASSLRRPILAKNIQYF; CDR3nt: TGTGCCAGCAGTTTAAGGCGGCCCATTCTAGCCAAAAACATTCAGTACTTC
abundance: .; v_gene: TRBV28; d_gene: .; j_gene: TRBJ1-1; CDR3aa: CASSFTPGAAEAFF; CDR3nt: TGTGCCAGCAGTTTTACACCCGGGGCCGCTGAAGCTTTCTTT
abundance: .; v_gene: TRBV6-1; d_gene: .; j_gene: TRBJ1-6; CDR3aa: CASSEALKDSPLHF; CDR3nt: TGTGCCAGCAGTGAAGCCCTGAAGGATTCACCCCTCCACTTT
abundance: .; v_gene: TRBV5-1; d_gene: TRBD1; j_gene: TRBJ2-7; CDR3aa: CASSPSSQGAGYEQYF; CDR3nt: TGCGCCAGCAGCCCCTCTTCACAGGGGGCGGGGTACGAGCAGTACTTC
abundance: .; v_gene: TRBV5-6; d_gene: .; j_gene: TRBJ1-2; CDR3aa: CASSKQGMNGYTF; CDR3nt: TGTGCCAGCAGCAAGCAGGGTATGAACGGCTACACCTTC
abundance: .; v_gene: TRBV6-6; d_gene: .; j_gene: TRBJ2-2; CDR3aa: CASSYVRSGELFF; CDR3nt: TGTGCCAGCAGTTACGTGCGGTCCGGGGAGCTGTTTTTT
abundance: .; v_gene: TRBV28; d_gene: .; j_gene: TRBJ1-2; CDR3aa: CASWAAARDYGYTF; CDR3nt: TGTGCCAGCTGGGCGGCCGCGAGGGACTATGGCTACACCTTC
abundance: .; v_gene: TRBV3-1/TRBV3-2; d_gene: TRBD2; j_gene: TRBJ2-5; CDR3aa: CASSLGTSAYQETQYF; CDR3nt: TGTGCCAGCAGCCTGGGGACTAGCGCGTACCAAGAGACCCAGTACTTC
abundance: .; v_gene: TRBV5-1; d_gene: TRBD2; j_gene: TRBJ2-1; CDR3aa: CASSPLTSGSSNEQFF; CDR3nt: TGCGCCAGCAGCCCACTGACTAGCGGGAGTTCCAATGAGCAGTTCTTC
abundance: .; v_gene: TRBV5-6; d_gene: TRBD2; j_gene: TRBJ2-1; CDR3aa: CASSFSPGLAETNEQFF; CDR3nt: TGTGCCAGCAGCTTTTCGCCCGGACTAGCGGAGACCAATGAGCAGTTCTTC
abundance: few; v_gene: TRBV7-2; d_gene: .; j_gene: TRBJ2-7; CDR3aa: CASSLIAGEQYF; CDR3nt: TGTGCCAGCAGCTTAATAGCCGGGGAGCAGTACTTC
abundance: .; v_gene: TRBV7-9; d_gene: .; j_gene: TRBJ2-3; CDR3aa: CASSLSQGISDTQYF; CDR3nt: TGTGCCAGCAGCTTAAGTCAGGGAATTTCAGATACGCAGTATTTT
abundance: .; v_gene: TRBV28; d_gene: TRBD1; j_gene: TRBJ1-1; CDR3aa: CASSSRGRRTEAFF; CDR3nt: TGTGCCAGCAGCTCAAGGGGGCGGAGGACTGAAGCTTTCTTT
abundance: .; v_gene: TRBV6-5; d_gene: TRBD2; j_gene: TRBJ2-2; CDR3aa: CASRGVGNTGELFF; CDR3nt: TGTGCCAGCCGGGGGGTGGGAAACACCGGGGAGCTGTTTTTT
abundance: .; v_gene: TRBV11-3; d_gene: TRBD2; j_gene: TRBJ2-1; CDR3aa: CASSLGLADYNEQFF; CDR3nt: TGTGCCAGCAGCCTAGGACTAGCGGACTACAATGAGCAGTTCTTC
abundance: .; v_gene: TRBV28; d_gene: .; j_gene: TRBJ2-4; CDR3aa: CASALAKNIQYF; CDR3nt: TGTGCCAGCGCCCTAGCCAAAAACATTCAGTACTTC
abundance: .; v_gene: TRBV9; d_gene: TRBD1; j_gene: TRBJ2-7; CDR3aa: CASSVGQGFSYEQYF; CDR3nt: TGTGCCAGCAGCGTTGGACAGGGCTTCTCCTACGAGCAGTACTTC
abundance: .; v_gene: TRBV15; d_gene: .; j_gene: TRBJ1-2; CDR3aa: CATSEGPSDGYTF; CDR3nt: TGTGCCACCAGCGAAGGACCGTCGGACGGCTACACCTTC
abundance: .; v_gene: TRBV5-6; d_gene: .; j_gene: TRBJ2-3; CDR3aa: CASNLGAGTDTQYF; CDR3nt: TGTGCCAGCAACCTTGGCGCCGGCACAGATACGCAGTATTTT
abundance: .; v_gene: TRBV28; d_gene: TRBD1; j_gene: TRBJ1-3; CDR3aa: CASTQQGARNTIYF; CDR3nt: TGTGCCAGCACTCAACAGGGGGCGAGAAACACCATATATTTT
abundance: .; v_gene: TRBV4-1; d_gene: TRBD2; j_gene: TRBJ2-1; CDR3aa: CASSQEGLADYNEQFF; CDR3nt: TGCGCCAGCAGCCAAGAAGGACTAGCGGACTACAATGAGCAGTTCTTC
abundance: .; v_gene: TRBV3-1/TRBV3-2; d_gene: .; j_gene: TRBJ1-1; CDR3aa: CASSLQAGTVNTEAFF; CDR3nt: TGTGCCAGCAGCCTCCAAGCCGGGACGGTGAACACTGAAGCTTTCTTT
abundance: .; v_gene: TRBV30; d_gene: .; j_gene: TRBJ2-1; CDR3aa: CAWSVVYEQFF; CDR3nt: TGTGCCTGGAGTGTAGTGTATGAGCAGTTCTTC
abundance: .; v_gene: TRBV2; d_gene: .; j_gene: TRBJ2-3; CDR3aa: CASRIETTQYF; CDR3nt: TGTGCCAGCAGAATAGAGACTACGCAGTATTTT
abundance: .; v_gene: TRBV30; d_gene: TRBD2; j_gene: TRBJ2-1; CDR3aa: CAWSVGLAGNNEQFF; CDR3nt: TGTGCCTGGAGTGTAGGACTAGCGGGGAACAATGAGCAGTTCTTC
abundance: .; v_gene: TRBV2; d_gene: TRBD2; j_gene: TRBJ2-7; CDR3aa: CASSEREKNEQYF; CDR3nt: TGTGCCAGCAGCGAGCGGGAGAAGAACGAGCAGTACTTC
abundance: .; v_gene: TRBV30; d_gene: .; j_gene: TRBJ2-1; CDR3aa: CAWSVPFYNEQFF; CDR3nt: TGTGCCTGGAGTGTACCGTTTTACAATGAGCAGTTCTTC
abundance: .; v_gene: TRBV5-4; d_gene: .; j_gene: TRBJ2-7; CDR3aa: CASRPLVDDYEQYF; CDR3nt: TGTGCCAGCAGACCCCTTGTTGATGACTACGAGCAGTACTTC
abundance: few; v_gene: TRBV7-2; d_gene: .; j_gene: TRBJ2-7; CDR3aa: CASSRGPYEQYF; CDR3nt: TGTGCCAGCAGCCGGGGGCCTTACGAGCAGTACTTC
abundance: .; v_gene: TRBV9; d_gene: .; j_gene: TRBJ1-3; CDR3aa: CASSSRQALSGNTIYF; CDR3nt: TGTGCCAGCAGCTCTCGACAGGCCCTCTCTGGAAACACCATATATTTT
abundance: .; v_gene: TRBV28; d_gene: .; j_gene: TRBJ2-7; CDR3aa: CASRKGILISYEQYF; CDR3nt: TGTGCCAGCAGGAAAGGCATACTGATCTCCTACGAGCAGTACTTC
abundance: .; v_gene: TRBV6-1; d_gene: TRBD2; j_gene: TRBJ2-2; CDR3aa: CASSESLADGELFF; CDR3nt: TGTGCCAGCAGTGAATCCCTAGCGGACGGGGAGCTGTTTTTT
abundance: .; v_gene: TRBV4-1; d_gene: .; j_gene: TRBJ1-1; CDR3aa: CASRRLRDGTEAFF; CDR3nt: TGCGCCAGCAGGCGACTCCGGGACGGCACTGAAGCTTTCTTT
abundance: .; v_gene: TRBV5-6; d_gene: TRBD1; j_gene: TRBJ2-1; CDR3aa: CASSFLDRAHSYNEQFF; CDR3nt: TGTGCCAGCAGCTTCCTAGACAGGGCCCACTCCTACAATGAGCAGTTCTTC
abundance: once; v_gene: TRBV12-3/TRBV12-4; d_gene: TRBD2; j_gene: TRBJ2-3; CDR3aa: CASTKTSSDTQYF; CDR3nt: TGTGCCAGCACCAAGACTAGCTCAGATACGCAGTATTTT